These T cell receptor beta chains were read from a single sample in a study of monozygotic twins with inflammatory bowel disease. TCRdb reprocessed the 5' RACE reads, keeping one entry per CDR3 protein, no DNA. The table lists more than 95,000 distinct CDR3 sequences. The source material was blood. All receptors come from a human donor with ulcerative colitis or Crohn's disease, or a healthy co-twin of an affected twin (not recorded which). Each CDR3 is given with its conserved first and last residue.

TRBV20-1	TRBJ2-2	CSARIPRVTGELFF
TRBV6-5	TRBJ2-7	CASTHGYSYEQYF
TRBV4-3	TRBJ2-1	CASSLHQAGEGEQFF
TRBV5-6	TRBJ2-7	CASSLGTVFSYEQYF
TRBV12-3/TRBV12-4	TRBJ2-5	CASTTSGTQYF
TRBV3-1	TRBJ2-1	CASSQDGKISLIYNEQFF
TRBV7-9	TRBJ2-7	CASSFYTGASEQYF
TRBV12-3/TRBV12-4	TRBJ2-1	CASSSAWDNEQFF
TRBV6-2/TRBV6-3	TRBJ2-7	CASSYSTNSYEQYF
TRBV20-1	TRBJ2-7	CSASGDRGLYEQYF
TRBV7-2	TRBJ1-6	CASSLMIASPLHF
TRBV11-2	TRBJ2-2	CASSHRPGQGNIGELFF
TRBV7-2	TRBJ2-2	CASSQGVNTGELFF
TRBV12-3/TRBV12-4	TRBJ1-2	CASSKPGLYGYTF
TRBV27	TRBJ2-3	CASSSIAGDYTDTQYF
TRBV18	TRBJ2-7	CASSPAGGPYEQYF
TRBV5-4	TRBJ1-2	CASYITGNYGYTF
TRBV28	TRBJ2-7	CASTWTGGSYEQYF
TRBV28	TRBJ2-1	CASSLVEDSDNEQFF
TRBV11-1	TRBJ2-1	CASSPSYVNEQFF
TRBV7-2	TRBJ1-4	CASSLGTVIRSEKLFF
TRBV7-9	TRBJ2-3	CASSSAGGRTDTQYF
TRBV15	TRBJ1-1	CATSAQGARTEAFF
TRBV5-1	TRBJ1-2	CASSIQGNYGYTF
TRBV12-3/TRBV12-4	TRBJ2-5	CASTWGQNNQETQYF
TRBV30	TRBJ2-3	CAWRAGGRWTDTQYF
TRBV7-2	TRBJ1-4	CASSRPWQGNEKLFF
TRBV20-1	TRBJ2-7	CSASPGQDNEQYF